One and the same sample provided the 7 T cell receptor beta chains below, sequenced in a study of response to subunit inactivated influenza vaccine. TCRdb reanalysed the RT-PCR reads using MiXCR and keeps one entry per CDR3 protein. The sample lists fewer than 700,000 distinct CDR3 sequences, over 10% seen once, with around 13% in the top ten. This specimen was PBMCs from blood, taken about 40 days after vaccination. These receptors were obtained from a man in his forties or fifties who received an inactivated influenza vaccine.

This clonotype was detected ten times or more. Here the CDR3 reads CASSPPDSIRSETQYF. The CDR3 DNA follows: TGTGCCAGCTCACCACCGGACTCTATACGGTCCGAGACCCAGTACTTC. The chain links TRBV18 to TRBJ2-5, with D perhaps TRBD2 (5 bases). Germline CDR1 KGHSH, CDR2 LQKENI. Deletions cut 0 bases from V and 5 bases from J, with 16 bases between. There are 16 residues in the CDR3.

At least ten counts were recorded for this clonotype. The chain links TRBV20-1 to TRBJ2-4, with 7 bases that match TRBD2. Losses at the gene ends were 5 bases for V and 1 base for J; bases not matched to a gene: 5. Germline assignment: CDR1 DFQATT and CDR2 SNEGSKA (reference sequence). The CDR3 sequence is 14 residues long. CDR3 residues: CSAPGRVAKNIQYF. The CDR3 region has the DNA TGCAGTGCTCCGGGGAGGGTGGCCAAAAACATTCAGTACTTC.

This clonotype was picked up a small number of times. The J gene is TRBJ2-3, the V gene TRBV9; 11 bases map to TRBD2. Trimming at V came to 0 bases and at J to 4 bases, leaving 1 base not matched to a gene. The V gene's germline CDR1 is SGDLS and CDR2 YYNGEE. CDR3 length: 15 residues. The CDR3 DNA sequence: TGTGCCAGCAGCGTAGAACTAGCGGGGGCAGATACGCAGTATTTT. It codes for CASSVELAGADTQYF.

This clonotype was counted between two and nine times. CDR3 sequence: CASSLDRATSGYTF. The CDR3, as DNA: TGTGCCAGCAGTTTGGACAGGGCCACGAGCGGCTACACCTTC. This chain joins TRBV12-3 or TRBV12-4 and TRBJ1-2; TRBD1 matches 8 bases. J gave up 8 bases and V 3 bases, and 8 bases lay outside the gene matches. This CDR3 spans 14 amino acids.

The V and J genes are TRBV25-1 and TRBJ1-1, with 7 bases fitting TRBD1. The ends lost 3 bases at V and 0 bases at J; junction bases unmatched: 19. Germline V gene data show CDR1 as MGHDK and CDR2 as SYGVNS. This CDR3 spans 20 amino acids. DNA of the CDR3: TGTGCCAGCAGTGACTCTAAAGCAGACAGGGCTAGACTGATGAACACTGAAGCTTTCTTT. Residues: CASSDSKADRARLMNTEAFF.

This clonotype has a count of ten or more. The CDR3 sequence is CASSATSSQYF. For the CDR3, the DNA is TGCGCCAGCAGCGCAACTAGCTCCCAGTACTTC. The V and J genes are TRBV5-1 and TRBJ2-5; TRBD2 is a possible D gene (6 bases). This CDR3 comprises 11 residues. Germline-derived CDR1 and CDR2 are SGHRS and YFSETQ. V was shortened by 4 bases and J by 9 bases, with 10 bases between the two germline ends.

The gene calls are TRBV7-4 and TRBJ2-7; a weak D match, TRBD2 (5 bases). Germline CDR1 SGHVT, CDR2 SQSDAQ. This CDR3 is 16 amino acids long. V lost 4 bases and J 0 bases, leaving 16 bases between the germline ends. CDR3 bases: TGTGCCAGCAGCTCCCCCCCAGAGGACTTCTCCTACGAGCAGTACTTC. It specifies CASSSPPEDFSYEQYF.